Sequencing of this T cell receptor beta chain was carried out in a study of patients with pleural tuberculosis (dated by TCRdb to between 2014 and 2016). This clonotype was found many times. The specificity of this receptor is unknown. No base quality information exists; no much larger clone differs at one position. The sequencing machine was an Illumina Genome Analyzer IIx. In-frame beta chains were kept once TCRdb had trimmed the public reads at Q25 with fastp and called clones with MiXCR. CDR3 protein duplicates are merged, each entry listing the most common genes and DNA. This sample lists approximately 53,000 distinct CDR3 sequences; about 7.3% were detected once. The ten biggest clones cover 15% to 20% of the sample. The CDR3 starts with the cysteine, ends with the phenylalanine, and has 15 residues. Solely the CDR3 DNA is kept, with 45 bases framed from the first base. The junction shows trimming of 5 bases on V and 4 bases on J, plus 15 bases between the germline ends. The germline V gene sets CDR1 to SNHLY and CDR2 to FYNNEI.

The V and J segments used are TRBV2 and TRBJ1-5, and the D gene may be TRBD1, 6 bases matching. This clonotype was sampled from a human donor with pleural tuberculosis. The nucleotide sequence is TGTGCCAGCAGTCCTTCCGGGACAAGTAATCAGCCCCAGCATTTT. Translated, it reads CASSPSGTSNQPQHF.